These 25 T cell receptor beta chains were all obtained from the same sample, sequenced in a study of blood T cell repertoires in COVID-19. Only in-frame clones appear in the TCRdb table, and some are missing; sequencing was by immunoSEQ multiplex PCR. The sample records over 65,000 clones, about 81% being singletons. Sequenced: peripheral blood. The receptors come from a human donor in a cohort sampled during active COVID-19.

The genes are TRBV13 and TRBJ2-2; 11 bases map to TRBD2. Germline V gene sequence: CDR1 PRHDT, CDR2 FYEKMQ (reference sequence). The CDR3 consists of 16 residues. V lost 0 bases, J lost 5 bases, and 2 bases stayed unmatched. The CDR3 DNA reads TGTGCCAGCAGCTTAGGACTAGCGGGAGTTACCGGGGAGCTGTTTTTT. Encoded protein: CASSLGLAGVTGELFF.

This clone has just a few counts. The J gene is TRBJ2-3, the V gene TRBV28; TRBD1 is a possible D gene (8 bases). V dropped 5 bases and J dropped 0 bases, with 24 bases sitting between them. This CDR3 region has 19 residues. Germline V gene lookup returns CDR1 MDHEN and CDR2 SYDVKM. CDR3 loop: CASSPTGAGGGGSTDTQYF. The DNA for the CDR3 is TGTGCCAGCAGTCCGACAGGGGCTGGAGGGGGGGGGAGCACAGATACGCAGTATTTT.

The V and J genes are TRBV4-3 and TRBJ1-1, with 7 nucleotides matching TRBD1. The germline CDR1 and CDR2 sequences are LGHNA and YSLEER. The J segment lost 2 bases and the V segment lost 3 bases, leaving 15 bases of the junction unmatched. This CDR3 spans 18 amino acids. The CDR3 nucleotides are TGCGCCAGCAGCCACTCCAAGGAGGGGGCGATGCTTAACACTGAAGCTTTCTTT. It specifies CASSHSKEGAMLNTEAFF.

The chain carries TRBV11-2 and TRBJ1-1; D gene uncertain. The V end was cut by 1 base, the J end by 3 bases, with 6 bases between. Germline values: CDR1 SGHAT, CDR2 FQNNGV. CDR3 length equals 13 residues. CDR3 DNA: TGTGCCAGCAGCTTAGCTCGGTACACTGAAGCTTTCTTT. The encoded protein is CASSLARYTEAFF.

The J gene is TRBJ2-5, the V gene TRBV28; D perhaps matches TRBD2 (6 bases). The CDR3 contains 13 residues. V shed 5 bases and J shed 4 bases, with 11 bases lying between them. The germline V gene has CDR1 MDHEN and CDR2 SYDVKM. The CDR3 DNA follows: TGTGCCAGCAGTCAAGCGGGTGGAGAGACCCAGTACTTC. It codes for CASSQAGGETQYF.

This clone has only a few counts. This sequence joins TRBV5-4 and TRBJ1-5; D unclear. The V end was cut by 4 bases, the J end by 7 bases, with 12 bases between. In germline, CDR1 is SGHNT, CDR2 YYREEE (reference sequence). The CDR3 contains 13 residues. CDR3 in amino acids: CASSHAPRQPQHF. CDR3 nucleotides: TGTGCCAGCAGCCACGCCCCTCGGCAGCCCCAGCATTTT.

The rearrangement joins TRBV24-1 to TRBJ2-2, with TRBD2 identical over 15 bases. Germline V CDR1 and CDR2: KGHDR, SFDVKD. V shed 9 bases and J 2 bases; nucleotides not matched to a gene: 12. The CDR3 has 19 residues. The CDR3 is CATSSGLAGGPGNTGELFF. CDR3 nucleotides: TGTGCCACCTCATCCGGACTAGCGGGAGGGCCGGGTAACACCGGGGAGCTGTTTTTT.

The V and J genes are TRBV4-2 and TRBJ2-6; 10 nucleotides match TRBD1. V lost 4 bases to trimming and J lost 0 bases; unmatched junction nucleotides: 9. This CDR3 spans 19 amino acids. Germline assignment: CDR1 LGHNA and CDR2 YNFKEQ. For the CDR3, the DNA is TGTGCCAGCAGCCCTGGGACAGGGGAATGGTACTCTGGGGCCAACGTCCTGACTTTC. It yields the protein CASSPGTGEWYSGANVLTF.

V gene TRBV19 combines with J gene TRBJ1-1; a possible D gene is TRBD1 (5 bases). The CDR3 consists of 14 residues. Germline lookup yields CDR1 LNHDA and CDR2 SQIVND (reference sequence). Deletions cut 3 bases from V and 4 bases from J, with 12 bases between. CDR3 coding DNA: TGTGCCAGTAGTATTGGGGGGATGAGCACTGAAGCTTTCTTT. This codes for CASSIGGMSTEAFF.

This clone was detected only once. The gene calls are TRBV5-1 and TRBJ2-1; D remains ambiguous. Germline V CDR1 and CDR2: SGHRS, YFSETQ. The CDR3 is 11 residues long. Trimming stripped 0 bases from V and 10 bases from J, with 5 bases between. DNA of the CDR3: TGCGCCAGCAGCTTGGGCAGAGAGCAGTTCTTC. Encoded protein: CASSLGREQFF.

The rearrangement links TRBV27 to TRBJ2-3; 7 nucleotides match TRBD2. Germline CDR1 MNHEY, CDR2 SMNVEV (reference sequence). Trimming cost V 4 bases and J 0 bases; bases outside gene matches: 1. CDR3 length equals 14 residues. The CDR3 DNA reads as TGTGCCAGCAGTTGGGGGGGGAGCACAGATACGCAGTATTTT. Amino acid sequence: CASSWGGSTDTQYF.

The chain joins TRBV7-9 to TRBJ1-1; tentatively, D is TRBD1 (5 bases). From germline, CDR1 is SEHNR and CDR2 FQNEAQ (reference sequence). This CDR3 has 15 amino acids. Deletions cut 1 base from V and 5 bases from J, with 14 bases between. The chain's CDR3 is CASSLVGGLGTEAFF. In DNA, the CDR3 is TGTGCCAGCAGCTTAGTCGGGGGGTTGGGGACTGAAGCTTTCTTT.

V and J are TRBV4-3 and TRBJ2-2; no clear D. The germline CDR1 and CDR2 sequences are LGHNA and YSLEER. Trimming took off 0 bases at V and 0 bases at J, with 5 bases between the two ends. The CDR3 extends over 15 amino acids. This CDR3 is CASSQEEANTGELFF. CDR3 DNA: TGCGCCAGCAGCCAAGAAGAGGCGAACACCGGGGAGCTGTTTTTT.

V usage is TRBV29-1 and J usage is TRBJ2-7; maybe TRBD1 (6 bases). This CDR3 is built from 14 residues. CDR1 and CDR2 from the germline V gene are SQVTM and ANQGSEA. V lost 0 bases and J lost 5, with 14 bases in between. CDR3 residues: CSVEDRGQYDEQYF. In nucleotides, the CDR3 is TGCAGCGTTGAAGATCGAGGACAGTACGACGAGCAGTACTTC.

V is TRBV15 and J is TRBJ2-2; TRBD2 is a possible D gene (6 bases). CDR3 length: 14 amino acids. Per germline, CDR1 LNHNV and CDR2 YYDKDF (reference sequence). With 8 bases removed from V and 8 bases from J, the gap between germline ends came to 18 bases. As DNA, the CDR3 is TGTGCCACCGCCCTTTGGGACTCTAAGGGGGAGCTGTTTTTT. This codes for CATALWDSKGELFF.

The rearrangement links TRBV11-3 to TRBJ1-1; a possible D gene is TRBD1 (5 bases). The germline V gene has CDR1 SGHNT and CDR2 YENEEA. The CDR3 totals 13 residues. Deletions cut 5 bases from V and 0 bases from J, with 7 bases between. CDR3 loop: CASSMTVNTEAFF. The CDR3 DNA reads as TGTGCCAGCAGCATGACAGTGAACACTGAAGCTTTCTTT.

V is TRBV28 and J is TRBJ1-3; no reliable D call. Germline CDR1 reads MDHEN; CDR2 reads SYDVKM. V was pared by 9 bases and J by 2 bases, with 17 bases between. This CDR3 comprises 15 residues. The DNA of the CDR3 is TGTGCCAGTATTCTCTCAGGACTGGCTGGAAACACCATATATTTT. Translation: CASILSGLAGNTIYF.

V is TRBV28 and J is TRBJ2-7, with D tentatively TRBD2 (5 bases). The length of the CDR3 is 15 residues. CDR1 MDHEN and CDR2 SYDVKM come from the germline V gene. Trimming took off 2 bases at V and 0 bases at J, with 11 bases between the two ends. As DNA, the CDR3 is TGTGCCAGCAGTTTAACGTCGAGGGTCTCCTACGAGCAGTACTTC. The encoded protein is CASSLTSRVSYEQYF.

V gene TRBV7-9 combines with J gene TRBJ1-2; 7 nucleotides line up with TRBD1. The CDR3 has 13 residues. Germline V gene data show CDR1 as SEHNR and CDR2 as FQNEAQ (reference sequence). V gave up 6 bases and J gave up 8 bases; unmatched junction bases: 9. CDR3 amino acids: CASRGGTVGGYTF. The DNA of the CDR3 is TGTGCCAGCAGAGGGGGCACAGTCGGCGGCTACACCTTC.

The J gene is TRBJ2-1, the V gene TRBV19; possible D gene TRBD2, 6 bases. The CDR3 sequence is 13 residues long. CDR1 and CDR2 (germline): LNHDA, SQIVND (reference sequence). Trimming pared 7 bases from V and 5 bases from J, leaving 12 bases between. The DNA for the CDR3 is TGTGCCAGTACTGGGGGGACCCACAATGAGCAGTTCTTC. The encoded protein is CASTGGTHNEQFF.

The chain couples TRBV7-6 to TRBJ2-1; 8 bases fit TRBD2. Germline trimming cut 1 base from V and 9 bases from J; bases unmatched to any gene: 8. Germline values: CDR1 SGHVS, CDR2 FNYEAQ. This CDR3 contains 15 residues. This CDR3 is CASSLDVGLVGEQFF. CDR3 coding DNA: TGTGCCAGCAGCTTAGATGTGGGACTAGTCGGTGAGCAGTTCTTC.

The chain has TRBV30 and TRBJ1-1, with 8 positions matching TRBD1. The junction had 3 bases not matched to a gene; V was cut back by 1 base and J by 5 bases. The CDR3 contains 13 residues. CDR1 is GTSNPN, CDR2 SVGIG, per germline (reference sequence). CDR3 sequence: CAWSGQGKTEAFF. The CDR3 DNA follows: TGTGCCTGGAGTGGACAGGGGAAAACTGAAGCTTTCTTT.

The chain is built from TRBV5-8 and TRBJ2-1; TRBD2 aligns across 12 bases. The V gene end was trimmed by 0 bases and the J gene end by 8 bases; junction bases not matched to a gene: 12. The CDR3 has 18 residues. CDR1 SGHTS and CDR2 YDEGEE come from the germline V gene. The CDR3 nucleotides read TGTGCCAGCAGCTTGGCCAGGCTAGCGGGAGGGCCTCAGGATGAGCAGTTCTTC. It translates to CASSLARLAGGPQDEQFF.

The chain carries TRBV28 and TRBJ2-5; D may be TRBD2 (7 bases). V gave up 7 bases and J gave up 2 bases, with 17 bases separating them. The CDR3 is 15 amino acids. Germline V gives CDR1 MDHEN, CDR2 SYDVKM. This CDR3 is CASTRWGGGQETQYF. For the CDR3, the DNA is TGTGCCAGCACCCGGTGGGGGGGCGGGCAAGAGACCCAGTACTTC.

The chain uses TRBV29-1 and TRBJ1-2; D possibly corresponds to TRBD1 (6 bases). This CDR3 comprises 14 residues. Per the germline V gene, CDR1 is SQVTM and CDR2 is ANQGSEA. V lost 2 bases and J lost 1, with 11 bases in between. This chain's CDR3 is CSVESGGHNYGYTF. The CDR3, as DNA: TGCAGCGTTGAAAGTGGGGGCCATAACTATGGCTACACCTTC.